These T cell receptor beta chains were read from a single sample in a study of shared clonotypes between healthy human individuals. The protocol was immunoSEQ multiplex PCR, while the TCRdb copy is restricted to in-frame clones and leaves out a portion. The table includes about 590,000 clones, around 95% detected once. Sequencing was carried out using naive CD8+ T cells sorted from blood. All receptors come from a woman in her 30s in good health. Both conserved end residues are trimmed from each CDR3. The order of the fields is clone size, J gene, V gene, CDR3 protein. The size of a clone is reported for some rows only, either as once, few or many, or as a class for expanded clones.

size: -
J: TRBJ1-5
V: TRBV7-2
CDR3: ASSPWGDQPQH

size: -
J: TRBJ1-1
V: TRBV30
CDR3: AWSVWGDTEAF

size: -
J: TRBJ1-1
V: TRBV28
CDR3: ASSFPPPGQRALRMNTEAF

size: few
J: TRBJ1-2
V: TRBV14
CDR3: ASSQGGQNYGYT

size: -
J: TRBJ2-6
V: TRBV7-8
CDR3: ASSPPRNGGSSGANVLT

size: -
J: TRBJ1-1
V: TRBV27
CDR3: ASIAPWGNTEAF

size: -
J: TRBJ2-7
V: TRBV15
CDR3: ATSRDDGGRAYEQY

size: -
J: TRBJ2-1
V: TRBV19
CDR3: ASSILPGQGVRDEQF

size: -
J: TRBJ2-7
V: TRBV6-1
CDR3: ASNGGYEQY

size: -
J: TRBJ1-5
V: TRBV19
CDR3: ASSYVSNQPQH

size: once
J: TRBJ1-6
V: TRBV27
CDR3: ASSLVGGDSPLH

size: -
J: TRBJ2-7
V: TRBV7-2
CDR3: ASSLDRGESYEQY

size: -
J: TRBJ1-2
V: TRBV6-5
CDR3: ASSYSEGVYGYT

size: once
J: TRBJ2-5
V: TRBV27
CDR3: ASSYRGPQETQY

size: -
J: TRBJ1-1
V: TRBV27
CDR3: ASSYSVGGTEAF

size: -
J: TRBJ2-5
V: TRBV29-1
CDR3: SVVWERFFGKTQY

size: -
J: TRBJ1-1
V: TRBV21-1
CDR3: ASSKGGRRDTEAF

size: -
J: TRBJ1-1
V: TRBV28
CDR3: ASTLGRNTEAF

size: -
J: TRBJ2-7
V: TRBV27
CDR3: ASSLSGGIYEQY

size: -
J: -
V: TRBV30
CDR3: AWYRDCNYEQY

size: -
J: TRBJ2-7
V: TRBV6-5
CDR3: ASSYSSGSIFYEQY

size: -
J: TRBJ2-1
V: TRBV12-5
CDR3: ASGYASGRAYSEQF

size: -
J: TRBJ2-6
V: TRBV4-1
CDR3: ASSHKVGDRGSGANVLT

size: -
J: TRBJ1-4
V: TRBV30
CDR3: AWSGWNNEKLF

size: -
J: TRBJ2-3
V: TRBV6-5
CDR3: ASSLAGSTDTQY